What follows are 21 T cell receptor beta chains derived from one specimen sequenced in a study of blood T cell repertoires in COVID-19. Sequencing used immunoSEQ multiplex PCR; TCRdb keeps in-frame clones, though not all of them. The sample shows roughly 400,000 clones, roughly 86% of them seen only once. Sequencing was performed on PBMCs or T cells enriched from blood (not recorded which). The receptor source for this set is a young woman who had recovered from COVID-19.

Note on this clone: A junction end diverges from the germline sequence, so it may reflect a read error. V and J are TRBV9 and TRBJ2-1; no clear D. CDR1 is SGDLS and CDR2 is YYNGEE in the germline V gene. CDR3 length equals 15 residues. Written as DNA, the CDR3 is TGTGCCAGCAGCGTAGGCGTTTCTCGCTACGATGAGCAGTTCTTC. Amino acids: CASSVGVSRYDEQFF.

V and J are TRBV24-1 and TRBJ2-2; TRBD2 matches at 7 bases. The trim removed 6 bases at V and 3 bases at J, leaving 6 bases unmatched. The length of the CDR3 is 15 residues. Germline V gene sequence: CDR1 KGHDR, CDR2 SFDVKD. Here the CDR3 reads CATSPGGTDTGELFF. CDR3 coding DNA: TGTGCCACCAGTCCCGGGGGGACGGACACCGGGGAGCTGTTTTTT.

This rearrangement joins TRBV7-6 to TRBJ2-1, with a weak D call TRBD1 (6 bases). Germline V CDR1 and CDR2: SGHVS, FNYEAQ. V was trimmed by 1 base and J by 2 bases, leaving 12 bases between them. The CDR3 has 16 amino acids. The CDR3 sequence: CASSLVWQGTYNEQFF. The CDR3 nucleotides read TGTGCCAGCAGCTTAGTCTGGCAGGGGACCTACAATGAGCAGTTCTTC.

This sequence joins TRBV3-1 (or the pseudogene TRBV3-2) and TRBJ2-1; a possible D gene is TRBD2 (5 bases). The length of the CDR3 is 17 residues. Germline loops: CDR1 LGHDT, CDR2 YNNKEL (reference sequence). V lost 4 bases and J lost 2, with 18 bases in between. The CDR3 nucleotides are TGTGCCAGCAGCCCACCGGGGTTGGCGTCCACCTACAATGAGCAGTTCTTC. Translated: CASSPPGLASTYNEQFF.

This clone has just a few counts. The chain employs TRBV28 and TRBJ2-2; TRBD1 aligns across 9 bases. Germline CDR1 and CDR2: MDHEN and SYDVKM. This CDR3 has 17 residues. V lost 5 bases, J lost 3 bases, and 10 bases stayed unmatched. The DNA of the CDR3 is TGTGCCAGCAGTACAACCGAGACAGGGGGTGACACCGGGGAGCTGTTTTTT. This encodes CASSTTETGGDTGELFF. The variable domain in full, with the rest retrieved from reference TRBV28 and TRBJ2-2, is DVKVTQSSRYLVKRTGEKVFLECVQDMDHENMFWYRQDPGLGLRLIYFSYDVKMKEKGDIPEGYSVSREKKERFSLILESASTNQTSMYLCASSTTETGGDTGELFFGEGSRLTVL.

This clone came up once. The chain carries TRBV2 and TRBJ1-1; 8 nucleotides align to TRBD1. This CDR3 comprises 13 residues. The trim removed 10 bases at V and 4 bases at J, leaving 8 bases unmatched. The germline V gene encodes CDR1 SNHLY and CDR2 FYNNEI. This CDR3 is CATAGQVITEAFF. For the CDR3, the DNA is TGTGCCACCGCGGGACAGGTCATCACTGAAGCTTTCTTT.

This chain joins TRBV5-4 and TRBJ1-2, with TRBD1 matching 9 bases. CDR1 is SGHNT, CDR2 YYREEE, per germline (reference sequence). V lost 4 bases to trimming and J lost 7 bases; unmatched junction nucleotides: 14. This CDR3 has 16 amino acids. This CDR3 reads CASSPGQGSFGGGYTF. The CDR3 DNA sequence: TGTGCCAGCAGCCCGGGACAGGGAAGTTTTGGTGGTGGCTACACCTTC.

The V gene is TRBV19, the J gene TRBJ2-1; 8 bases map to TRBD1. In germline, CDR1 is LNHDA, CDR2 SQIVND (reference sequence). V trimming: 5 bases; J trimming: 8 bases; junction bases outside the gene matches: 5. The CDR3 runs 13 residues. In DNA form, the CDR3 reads TGTGCCAGTAGTCCTGACAGGGGCCATGAGCAGTTCTTC. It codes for CASSPDRGHEQFF.

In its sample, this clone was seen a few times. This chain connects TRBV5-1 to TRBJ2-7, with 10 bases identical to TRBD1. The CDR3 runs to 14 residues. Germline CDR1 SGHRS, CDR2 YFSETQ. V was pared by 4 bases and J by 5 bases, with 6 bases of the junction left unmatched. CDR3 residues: CASSGGQGRDEQYF. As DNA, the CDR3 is TGCGCCAGCAGCGGGGGACAGGGGCGCGACGAGCAGTACTTC.

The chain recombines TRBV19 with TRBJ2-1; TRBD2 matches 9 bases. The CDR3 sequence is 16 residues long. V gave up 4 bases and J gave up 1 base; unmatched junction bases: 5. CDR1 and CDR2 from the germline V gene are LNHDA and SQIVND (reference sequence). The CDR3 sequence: CASSKVSGSSYNEQFF. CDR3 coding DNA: TGTGCCAGTAGTAAGGTTAGCGGGAGTTCCTACAATGAGCAGTTCTTC. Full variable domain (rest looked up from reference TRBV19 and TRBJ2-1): DGGITQSPKYLFRKEGQNVTLSCEQNLNHDAMYWYRQDPGQGLRLIYYSQIVNDFQKGDIAEGYSVSREKKESFPLTVTSAQKNPTAFYLCASSKVSGSSYNEQFFGPGTRLTVL.

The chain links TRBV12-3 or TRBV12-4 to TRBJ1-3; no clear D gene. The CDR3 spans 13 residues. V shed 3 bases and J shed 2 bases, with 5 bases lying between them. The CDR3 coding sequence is TGTGCCAGCAGTTTTGAGCCTGGAAACACCATATATTTT. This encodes CASSFEPGNTIYF.

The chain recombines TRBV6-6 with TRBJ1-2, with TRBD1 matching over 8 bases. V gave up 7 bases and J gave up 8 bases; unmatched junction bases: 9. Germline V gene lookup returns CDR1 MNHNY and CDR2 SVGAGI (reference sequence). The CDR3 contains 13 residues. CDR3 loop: CASTYWTGSGYTF. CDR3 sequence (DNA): TGTGCCAGCACCTACTGGACAGGGAGCGGCTACACCTTC.

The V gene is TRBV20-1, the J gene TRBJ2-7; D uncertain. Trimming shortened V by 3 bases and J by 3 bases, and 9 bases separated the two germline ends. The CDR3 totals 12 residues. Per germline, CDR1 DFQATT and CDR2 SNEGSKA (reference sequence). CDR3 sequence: CSASLFNYEQYF. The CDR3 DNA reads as TGCAGTGCTAGTCTTTTTAACTACGAGCAGTACTTC.

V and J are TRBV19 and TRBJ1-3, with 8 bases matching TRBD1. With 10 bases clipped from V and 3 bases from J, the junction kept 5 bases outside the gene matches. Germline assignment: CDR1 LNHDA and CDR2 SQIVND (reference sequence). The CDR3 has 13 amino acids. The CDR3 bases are TGTGCCACCGGGACAGGCCTTGGAAACACCATATATTTT. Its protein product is CATGTGLGNTIYF.

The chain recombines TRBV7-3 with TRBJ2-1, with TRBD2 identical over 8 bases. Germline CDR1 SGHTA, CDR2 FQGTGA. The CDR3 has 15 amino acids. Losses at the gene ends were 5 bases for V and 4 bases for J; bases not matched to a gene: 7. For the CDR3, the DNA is TGTGCCAGCAGCGCCCTAGGCGGGGGGTACAATGAGCAGTTCTTC. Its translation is CASSALGGGYNEQFF.

The CDR3 protein is CSVEGPGWVTKNIQYF. The CDR3 DNA is TGCAGCGTTGAAGGGCCAGGGTGGGTCACCAAAAACATTCAGTACTTC. The gene calls are TRBV29-1 and TRBJ2-4; a possible D gene is TRBD1 (5 bases). Germline V lookup: CDR1 SQVTM, CDR2 ANQGSEA. V was pared by 1 base and J by 2 bases, with 15 bases between. CDR3 length equals 16 residues.

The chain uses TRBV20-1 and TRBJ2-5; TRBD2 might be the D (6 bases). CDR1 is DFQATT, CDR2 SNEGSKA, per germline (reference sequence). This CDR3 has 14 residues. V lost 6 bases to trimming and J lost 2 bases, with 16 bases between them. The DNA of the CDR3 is TGCAGTGCCAGTACTACGCGGGGACAAGAGACCCAGTACTTC. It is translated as CSASTTRGQETQYF.

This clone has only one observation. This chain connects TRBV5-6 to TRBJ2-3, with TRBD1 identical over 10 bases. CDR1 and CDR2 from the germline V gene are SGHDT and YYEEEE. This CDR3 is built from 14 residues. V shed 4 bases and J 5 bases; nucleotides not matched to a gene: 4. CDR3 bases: TGTGCCAGCAGCATCCGGACAGGGGGAGATACGCAGTATTTT. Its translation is CASSIRTGGDTQYF.

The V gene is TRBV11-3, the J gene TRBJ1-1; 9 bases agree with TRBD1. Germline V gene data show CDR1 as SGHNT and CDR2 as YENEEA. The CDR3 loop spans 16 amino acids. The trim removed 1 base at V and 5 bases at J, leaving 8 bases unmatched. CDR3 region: CASSLGRGQGGTEAFF. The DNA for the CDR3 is TGTGCCAGCAGCTTAGGCCGGGGACAGGGTGGAACTGAAGCTTTCTTT.

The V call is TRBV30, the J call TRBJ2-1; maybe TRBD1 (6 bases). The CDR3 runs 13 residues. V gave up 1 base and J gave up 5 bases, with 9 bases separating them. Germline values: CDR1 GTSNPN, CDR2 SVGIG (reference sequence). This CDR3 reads CAWSETGNNEQFF. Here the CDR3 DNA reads TGTGCCTGGAGTGAGACAGGAAACAATGAGCAGTTCTTC.

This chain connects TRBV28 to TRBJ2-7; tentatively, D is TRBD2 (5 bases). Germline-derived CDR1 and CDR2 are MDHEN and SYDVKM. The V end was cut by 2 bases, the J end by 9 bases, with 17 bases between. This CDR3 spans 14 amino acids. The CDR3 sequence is CASSLEGLWAVQYF. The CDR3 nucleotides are TGTGCCAGCAGTTTAGAGGGCCTTTGGGCGGTGCAGTACTTC.